This TCR beta chain came from a study of radiotherapy plus CTLA-4 blockade in lung cancer. The CDR3 totals 15 residues. Germline lookup yields CDR1 SGHRS and CDR2 YFSETQ. V was pared by 4 bases and J by 0 bases, with 12 bases between. Repertoires were generated with immunoSEQ multiplex PCR, while TCRdb's copy carries only in-frame clones and drops some. The sample shows 80,000 or so clones, about 80% of them seen only once. This clonotype was obtained from a human donor with non-small cell lung cancer who had stable disease on radiotherapy plus ipilimumab. V gene TRBV5-1 combines with J gene TRBJ2-3, with D perhaps given as TRBD1 or TRBD2 (7 bases each). The sample consisted of peripheral blood, taken from a patient treated with radiotherapy plus ipilimumab. CDR3 sequence reads: CASSRGDSSTDTQYF. The DNA of the CDR3 is TGCGCCAGCAGCCGGGGGGACAGCAGCACAGATACGCAGTATTTT.